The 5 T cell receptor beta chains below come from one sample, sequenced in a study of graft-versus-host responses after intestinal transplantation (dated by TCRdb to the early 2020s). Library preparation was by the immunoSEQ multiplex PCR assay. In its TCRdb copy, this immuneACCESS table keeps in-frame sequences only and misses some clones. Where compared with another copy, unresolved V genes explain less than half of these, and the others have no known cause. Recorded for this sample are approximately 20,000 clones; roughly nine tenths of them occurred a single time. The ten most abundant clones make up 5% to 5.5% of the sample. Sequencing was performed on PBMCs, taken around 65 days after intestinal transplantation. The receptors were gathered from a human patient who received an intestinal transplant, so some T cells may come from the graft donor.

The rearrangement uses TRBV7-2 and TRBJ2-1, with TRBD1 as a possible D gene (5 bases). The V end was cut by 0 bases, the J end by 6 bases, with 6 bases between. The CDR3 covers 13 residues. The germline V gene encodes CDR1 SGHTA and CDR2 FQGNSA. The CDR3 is CASSLAQGNEQFF. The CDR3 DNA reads TGTGCCAGCAGCTTAGCGCAGGGCAATGAGCAGTTCTTC.

CDR3 region: CASSVSLGFQNEQYF. CDR3 in DNA: TGTGCCAGCAGCGTCTCATTGGGATTCCAAAACGAGCAGTACTTC. The V and J genes are TRBV9 and TRBJ2-7; D uncertain. CDR1 SGDLS and CDR2 YYNGEE come from the germline V gene. The germline V and J ends were trimmed by 2 bases and 5 bases, with 17 bases remaining between them. The CDR3 loop spans 15 amino acids.

The CDR3 DNA sequence: TGTGCCAGCAGCTTTTTCCAGAACGAGCAGTACTTC. Translated: CASSFFQNEQYF. The V call is TRBV7-2, the J call TRBJ2-5; the D is unclear. TRBJ2-7 explains the end of the DNA better; the J call may be wrong. CDR3 length: 12 residues. CDR1 is SGHTA and CDR2 is FQGNSA in the germline V gene.

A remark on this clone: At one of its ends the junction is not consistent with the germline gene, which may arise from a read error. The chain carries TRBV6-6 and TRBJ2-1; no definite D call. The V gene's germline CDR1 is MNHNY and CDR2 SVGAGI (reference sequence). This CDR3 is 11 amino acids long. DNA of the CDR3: TGTGCCAGCAGCACCTACGATGAGCAGTTCTTC. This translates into CASSTYDEQFF.

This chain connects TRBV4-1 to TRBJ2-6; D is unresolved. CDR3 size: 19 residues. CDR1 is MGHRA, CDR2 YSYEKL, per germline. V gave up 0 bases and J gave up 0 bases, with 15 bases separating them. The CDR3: CASSQELSRLDSGANVLTF. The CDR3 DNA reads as TGCGCCAGCAGCCAAGAATTGTCCCGACTTGACTCTGGGGCCAACGTCCTGACTTTC.